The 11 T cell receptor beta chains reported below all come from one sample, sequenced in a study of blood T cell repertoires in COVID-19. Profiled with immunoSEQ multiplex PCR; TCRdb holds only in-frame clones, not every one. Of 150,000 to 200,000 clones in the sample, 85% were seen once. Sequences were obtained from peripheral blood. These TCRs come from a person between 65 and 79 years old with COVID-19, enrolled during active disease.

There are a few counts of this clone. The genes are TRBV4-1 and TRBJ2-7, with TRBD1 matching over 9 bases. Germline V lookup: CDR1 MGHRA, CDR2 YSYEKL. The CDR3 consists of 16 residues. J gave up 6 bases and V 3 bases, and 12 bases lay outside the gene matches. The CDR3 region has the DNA TGCGCCAGCAGCCACTCAAGGCCCGGGACAGGGCTCGAGCAGTACTTC. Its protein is CASSHSRPGTGLEQYF.

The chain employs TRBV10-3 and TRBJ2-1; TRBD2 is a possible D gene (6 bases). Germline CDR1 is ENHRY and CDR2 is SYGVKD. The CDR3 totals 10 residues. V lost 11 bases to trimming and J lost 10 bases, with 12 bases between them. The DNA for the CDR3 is TGTGCCGCCGGGACTTGGGAGCAGTTCTTC. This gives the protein CAAGTWEQFF.

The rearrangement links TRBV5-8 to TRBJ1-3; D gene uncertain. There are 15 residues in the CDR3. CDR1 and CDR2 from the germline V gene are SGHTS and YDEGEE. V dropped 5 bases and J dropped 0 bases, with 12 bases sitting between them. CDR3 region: CASSPVRFSGNTIYF. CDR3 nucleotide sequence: TGTGCCAGCAGTCCCGTCCGTTTCTCTGGAAACACCATATATTTT.

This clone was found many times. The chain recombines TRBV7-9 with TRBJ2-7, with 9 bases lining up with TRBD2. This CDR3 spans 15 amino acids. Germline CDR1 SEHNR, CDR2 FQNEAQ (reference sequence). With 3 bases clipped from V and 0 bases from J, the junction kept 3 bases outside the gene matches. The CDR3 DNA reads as TGTGCCAGCAGCTTTAGCGGGGGCACCTCCTACGAGCAGTACTTC. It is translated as CASSFSGGTSYEQYF.

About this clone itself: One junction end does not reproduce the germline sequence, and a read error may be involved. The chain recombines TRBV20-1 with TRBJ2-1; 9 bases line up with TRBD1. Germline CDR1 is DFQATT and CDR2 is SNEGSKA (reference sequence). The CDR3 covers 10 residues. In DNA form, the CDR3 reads TGCAGTGCTAGCCGGGACAGGGCCGTCTTC. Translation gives CSASRDRAVF.

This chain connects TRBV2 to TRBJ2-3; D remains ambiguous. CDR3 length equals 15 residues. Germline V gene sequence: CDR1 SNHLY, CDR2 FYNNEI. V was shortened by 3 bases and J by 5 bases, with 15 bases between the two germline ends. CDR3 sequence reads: CASSEKRNPLDTQYF. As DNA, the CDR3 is TGTGCCAGCAGTGAGAAGCGTAACCCCTTAGATACGCAGTATTTT.

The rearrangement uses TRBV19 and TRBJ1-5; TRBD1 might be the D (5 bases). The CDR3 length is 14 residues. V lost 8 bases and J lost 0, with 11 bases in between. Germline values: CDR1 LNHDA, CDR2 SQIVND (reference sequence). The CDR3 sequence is CASQAGFSNQPQHF. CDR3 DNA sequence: TGTGCCAGTCAGGCAGGGTTTAGCAATCAGCCCCAGCATTTT.

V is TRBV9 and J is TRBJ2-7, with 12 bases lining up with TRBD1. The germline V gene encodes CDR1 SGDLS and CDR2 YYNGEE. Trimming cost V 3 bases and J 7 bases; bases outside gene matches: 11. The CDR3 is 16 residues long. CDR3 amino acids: CASSEGPGQGAREQYF. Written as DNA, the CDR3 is TGTGCCAGCAGCGAAGGGCCGGGACAGGGGGCACGGGAGCAGTACTTC.

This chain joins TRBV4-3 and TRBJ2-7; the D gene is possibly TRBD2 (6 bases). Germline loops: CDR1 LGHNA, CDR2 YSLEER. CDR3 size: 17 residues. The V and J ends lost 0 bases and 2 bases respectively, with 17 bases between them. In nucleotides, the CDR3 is TGCGCCAGCAGCCAAGATCTTTACGGGGGACCTCCCTACGAGCAGTACTTC. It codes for CASSQDLYGGPPYEQYF.

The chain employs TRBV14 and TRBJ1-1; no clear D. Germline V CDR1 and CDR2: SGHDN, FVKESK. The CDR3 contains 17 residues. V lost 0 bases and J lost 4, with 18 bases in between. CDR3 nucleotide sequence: TGTGCCAGCAGCCAAGATGTGGGCGGGCGGGCACCCACTGAAGCTTTCTTT. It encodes CASSQDVGGRAPTEAFF.

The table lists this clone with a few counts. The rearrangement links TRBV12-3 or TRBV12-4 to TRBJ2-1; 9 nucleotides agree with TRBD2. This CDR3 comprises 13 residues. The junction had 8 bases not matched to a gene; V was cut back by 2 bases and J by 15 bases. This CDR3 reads CASSLISGSVRFF. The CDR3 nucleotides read TGTGCCAGCAGTTTAATTAGCGGGAGTGTCAGGTTCTTC.